This T cell receptor beta chain was sequenced for a study of OX40 agonist ivuxolimab in advanced cancers. The wider study: Eligibility rules accepted prior anti-PD-1, anti-PD-L1 or anti-CTLA-4 therapy, and under 45% had some.

Trimming took 0 bases from V and 5 from J; bases not matched to a gene: 12. The CDR3 runs to 17 residues. In germline, CDR1 is KGHSH, CDR2 LQKENI. The protocol was immunoSEQ multiplex PCR, while the TCRdb copy is restricted to in-frame clones and leaves out a portion. The sample holds approximately 50,000 clones, 80% seen once. The starting material was CD4+ or CD8+ T cells sorted from blood, obtained in a trial of the OX40 agonist ivuxolimab. V usage is TRBV18 and J usage is TRBJ2-7; TRBD1 agrees at 8 bases. This receptor was taken from an adult with an advanced solid tumor such as melanoma, head and neck, liver or kidney cancer. DNA for the CDR3: TGTGCCAGCTCACCACCGGGGGCAGGGACAGGTAAAAACGAGCAGTACTTC. It specifies CASSPPGAGTGKNEQYF.